This T cell receptor beta chain came from a study of cytomegalovirus exposure and HLA in healthy donors. Despite likely unrecorded immune exposures, the donors were nominally healthy at the time of sampling. Primers: 60 Vbeta forward and 13 Jbeta reverse. Measured with immunoSEQ multiplex PCR; TCRdb has only the in-frame clones, and not every one. Altogether 110,000 to 150,000 clones are present, around 75% being singletons, with the ten largest covering roughly 4.7%. The V gene's germline CDR1 is GTSNPN and CDR2 SVGIG (reference sequence). The V end lost 0 bases, the J end lost 3 bases, and 7 bases lay between the germline ends. The CDR3 runs 13 residues.

This chain joins TRBV30 and TRBJ2-3; unclear D gene. The sequencing sample was made of PBMCs. The sequence was collected from a man in his fifties or sixties in good health and CMV-seronegative. The CDR3 loop reads CAWSVEETDTQYF. CDR3 DNA: TGTGCCTGGAGTGTAGAAGAGACAGATACGCAGTATTTT.